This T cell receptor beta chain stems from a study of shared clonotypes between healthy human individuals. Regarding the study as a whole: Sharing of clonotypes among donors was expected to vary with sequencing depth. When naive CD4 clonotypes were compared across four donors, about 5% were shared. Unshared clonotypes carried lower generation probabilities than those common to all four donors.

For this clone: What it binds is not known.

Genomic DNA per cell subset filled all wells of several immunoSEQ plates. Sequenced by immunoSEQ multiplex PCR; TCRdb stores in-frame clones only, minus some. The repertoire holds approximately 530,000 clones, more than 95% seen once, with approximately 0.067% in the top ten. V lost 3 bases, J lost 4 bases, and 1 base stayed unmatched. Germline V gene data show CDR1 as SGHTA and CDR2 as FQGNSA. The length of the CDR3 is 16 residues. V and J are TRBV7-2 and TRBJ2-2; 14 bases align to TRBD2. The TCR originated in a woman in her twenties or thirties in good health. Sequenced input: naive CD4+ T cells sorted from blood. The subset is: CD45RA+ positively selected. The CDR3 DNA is TGTGCCAGCAGCTTTGGACTAGCGGGAGGCACCGGGGAGCTGTTTTTT. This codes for CASSFGLAGGTGELFF.